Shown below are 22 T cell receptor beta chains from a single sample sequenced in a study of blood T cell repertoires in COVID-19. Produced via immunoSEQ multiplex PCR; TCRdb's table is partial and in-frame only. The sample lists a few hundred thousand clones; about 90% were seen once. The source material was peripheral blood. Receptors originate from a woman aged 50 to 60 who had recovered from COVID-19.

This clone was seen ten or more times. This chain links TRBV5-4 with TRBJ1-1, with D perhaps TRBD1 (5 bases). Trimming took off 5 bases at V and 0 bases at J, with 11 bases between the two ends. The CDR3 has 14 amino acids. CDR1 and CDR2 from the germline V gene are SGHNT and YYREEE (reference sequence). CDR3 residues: CASSRQRVNTEAFF. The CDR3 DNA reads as TGTGCCAGCAGTCGACAGAGAGTGAACACTGAAGCTTTCTTT.

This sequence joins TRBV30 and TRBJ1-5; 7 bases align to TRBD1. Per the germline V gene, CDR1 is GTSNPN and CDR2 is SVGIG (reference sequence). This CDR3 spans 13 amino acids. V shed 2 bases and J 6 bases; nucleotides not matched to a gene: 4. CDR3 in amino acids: CAWSRGRGQPQHF. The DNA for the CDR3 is TGTGCCTGGAGTAGGGGGCGCGGTCAGCCCCAGCATTTT.

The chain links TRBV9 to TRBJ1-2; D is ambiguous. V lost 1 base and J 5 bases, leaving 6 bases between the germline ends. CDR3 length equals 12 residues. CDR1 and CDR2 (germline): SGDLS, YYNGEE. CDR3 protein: CASSVRGYGYTF. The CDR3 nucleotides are TGTGCCAGCAGCGTACGAGGATATGGCTACACCTTC.

CDR3 residues: CATGTNTGGTQETQYF. Here the CDR3 DNA reads TGTGCCACGGGTACAAACACAGGGGGAACCCAAGAGACCCAGTACTTC. The chain couples TRBV24-1 to TRBJ2-5; 8 nucleotides agree with TRBD1. The V and J ends lost 10 bases and 1 base, in that order; junction bases with no gene match: 13. Germline V gene data show CDR1 as KGHDR and CDR2 as SFDVKD. The CDR3 consists of 16 residues.

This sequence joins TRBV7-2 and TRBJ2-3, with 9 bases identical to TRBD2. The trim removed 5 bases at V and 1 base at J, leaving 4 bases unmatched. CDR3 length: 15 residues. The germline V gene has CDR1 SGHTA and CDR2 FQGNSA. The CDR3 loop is CASSQAGGRTDTQYF. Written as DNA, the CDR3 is TGTGCCAGCAGCCAAGCGGGAGGCCGCACAGATACGCAGTATTTT.

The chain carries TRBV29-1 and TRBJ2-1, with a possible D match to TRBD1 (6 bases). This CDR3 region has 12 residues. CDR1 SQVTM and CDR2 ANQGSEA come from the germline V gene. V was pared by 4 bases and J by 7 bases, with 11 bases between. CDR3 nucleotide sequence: TGCAGCGTTGTCCAGGGGCAGAATGAGCAGTTCTTC. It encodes CSVVQGQNEQFF.

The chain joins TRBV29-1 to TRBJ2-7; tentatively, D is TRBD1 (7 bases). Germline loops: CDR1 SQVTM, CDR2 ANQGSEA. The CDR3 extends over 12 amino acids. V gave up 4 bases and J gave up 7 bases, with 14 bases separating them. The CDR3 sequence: CSVATGAGEQYF. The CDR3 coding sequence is TGCAGCGTTGCTACAGGGGCGGGAGAGCAGTACTTC.

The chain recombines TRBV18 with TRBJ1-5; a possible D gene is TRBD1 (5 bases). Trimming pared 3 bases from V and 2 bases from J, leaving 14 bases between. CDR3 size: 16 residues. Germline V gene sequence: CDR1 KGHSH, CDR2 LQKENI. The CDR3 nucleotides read TGTGCCAGCTCACCTGAGCAGGGCGGGGGCAATCAGCCCCAGCATTTT. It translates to CASSPEQGGGNQPQHF.

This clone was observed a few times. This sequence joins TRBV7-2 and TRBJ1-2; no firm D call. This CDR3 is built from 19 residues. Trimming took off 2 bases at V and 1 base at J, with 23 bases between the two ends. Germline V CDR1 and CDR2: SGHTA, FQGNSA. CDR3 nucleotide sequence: TGTGCCAGCAGCTTAATGCGAGGCCGAGGTTTTAGCCTTAACTATGGCTACACCTTC. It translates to CASSLMRGRGFSLNYGYTF.

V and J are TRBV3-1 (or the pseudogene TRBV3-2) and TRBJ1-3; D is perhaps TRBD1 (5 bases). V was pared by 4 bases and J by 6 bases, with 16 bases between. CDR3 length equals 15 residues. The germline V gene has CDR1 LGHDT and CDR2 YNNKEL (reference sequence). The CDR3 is CASSPIWTDTNTIYF. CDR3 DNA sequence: TGTGCCAGCAGCCCCATTTGGACGGACACAAACACCATATATTTT.

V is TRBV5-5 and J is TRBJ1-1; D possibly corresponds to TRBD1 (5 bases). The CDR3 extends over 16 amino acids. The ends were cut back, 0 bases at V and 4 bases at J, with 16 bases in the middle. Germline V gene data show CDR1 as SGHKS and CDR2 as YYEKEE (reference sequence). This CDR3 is CASSLVGLRGGTEAFF. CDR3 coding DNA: TGTGCCAGCAGCTTGGTAGGATTGCGGGGGGGCACTGAAGCTTTCTTT. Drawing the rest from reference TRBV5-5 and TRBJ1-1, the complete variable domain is DAGVTQSPTHLIKTRGQQVTLRCSPISGHKSVSWYQQVLGQGPQFIFQYYEKEERGRGNFPDRFSARQFPNYSSELNVNALLLGDSALYLCASSLVGLRGGTEAFFGQGTRLTVV.

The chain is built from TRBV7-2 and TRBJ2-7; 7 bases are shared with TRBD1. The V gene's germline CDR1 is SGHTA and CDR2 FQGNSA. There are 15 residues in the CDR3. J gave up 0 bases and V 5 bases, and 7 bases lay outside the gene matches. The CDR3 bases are TGTGCCAGCAGCATCGGGACAGATAGCTCCTACGAGCAGTACTTC. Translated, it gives CASSIGTDSSYEQYF.

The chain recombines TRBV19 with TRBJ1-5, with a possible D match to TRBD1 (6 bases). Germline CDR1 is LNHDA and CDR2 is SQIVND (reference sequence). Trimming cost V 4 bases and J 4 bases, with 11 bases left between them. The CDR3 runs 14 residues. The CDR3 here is CASSTGDVNQPQHF. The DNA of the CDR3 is TGTGCCAGTAGTACAGGGGACGTTAATCAGCCCCAGCATTTT.

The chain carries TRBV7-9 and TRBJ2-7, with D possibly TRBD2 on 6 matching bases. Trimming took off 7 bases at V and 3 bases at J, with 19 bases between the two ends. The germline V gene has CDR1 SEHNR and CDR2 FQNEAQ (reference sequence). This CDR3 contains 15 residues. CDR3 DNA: TGTGCCAGCACAGGAGGGGATAAGAGGATCTACGAGCAGTACTTC. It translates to CASTGGDKRIYEQYF. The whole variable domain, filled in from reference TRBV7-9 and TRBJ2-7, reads DTGVSQNPRHKITKRGQNVTFRCDPISEHNRLYWYRQTLGQGPEFLTYFQNEAQLEKSRLLSDRFSAERPKGSFSTLEIQRTEQGDSAMYLCASTGGDKRIYEQYFGPGTRLTVT.

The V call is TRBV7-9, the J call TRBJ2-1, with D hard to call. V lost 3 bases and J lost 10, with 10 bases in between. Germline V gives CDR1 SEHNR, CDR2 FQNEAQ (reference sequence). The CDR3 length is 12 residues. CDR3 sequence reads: CASSLSLPEQFF. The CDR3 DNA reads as TGTGCCAGCAGCTTGTCTCTCCCCGAGCAGTTCTTC.

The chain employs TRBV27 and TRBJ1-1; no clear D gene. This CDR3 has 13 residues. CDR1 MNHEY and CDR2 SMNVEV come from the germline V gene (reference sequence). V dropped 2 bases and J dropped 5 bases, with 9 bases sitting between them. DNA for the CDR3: TGTGCCAGCAGTTTAGAGGGTTGGACTGAAGCTTTCTTT. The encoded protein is CASSLEGWTEAFF.

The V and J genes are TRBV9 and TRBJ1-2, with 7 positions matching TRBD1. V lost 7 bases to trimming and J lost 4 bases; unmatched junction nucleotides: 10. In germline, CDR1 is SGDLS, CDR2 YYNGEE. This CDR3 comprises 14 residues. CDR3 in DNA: TGTGCCAGCTCCCAAAGAGGGGGCGGCTATGGCTACACCTTC. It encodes CASSQRGGGYGYTF.

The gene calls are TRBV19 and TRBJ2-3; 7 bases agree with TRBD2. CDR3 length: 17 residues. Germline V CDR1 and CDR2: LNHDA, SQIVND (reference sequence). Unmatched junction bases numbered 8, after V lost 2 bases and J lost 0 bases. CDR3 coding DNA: TGTGCCAGTAGTATAAGACTAGCTGCGACTAGCACAGATACGCAGTATTTT. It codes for CASSIRLAATSTDTQYF.

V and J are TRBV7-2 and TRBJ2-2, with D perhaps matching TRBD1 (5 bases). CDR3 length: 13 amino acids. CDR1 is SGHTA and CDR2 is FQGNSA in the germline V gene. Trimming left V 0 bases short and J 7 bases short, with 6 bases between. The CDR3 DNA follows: TGTGCCAGCAGCTTAGCTCAGGGCGGGGAGCTGTTTTTT. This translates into CASSLAQGGELFF.

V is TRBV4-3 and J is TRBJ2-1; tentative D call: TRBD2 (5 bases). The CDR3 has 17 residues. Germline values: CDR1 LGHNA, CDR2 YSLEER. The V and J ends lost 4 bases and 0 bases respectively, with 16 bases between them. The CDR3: CASSPGREFSSYNEQFF. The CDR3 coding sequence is TGCGCCAGCAGCCCAGGACGGGAATTTAGCTCCTACAATGAGCAGTTCTTC.

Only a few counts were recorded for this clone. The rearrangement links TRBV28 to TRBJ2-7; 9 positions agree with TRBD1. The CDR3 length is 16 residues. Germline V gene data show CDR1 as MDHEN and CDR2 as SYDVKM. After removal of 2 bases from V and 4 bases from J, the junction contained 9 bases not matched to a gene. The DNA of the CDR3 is TGTGCCAGCAGTTTACTGCTGGGACAGGGCGTTTACGAGCAGTACTTC. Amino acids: CASSLLLGQGVYEQYF.

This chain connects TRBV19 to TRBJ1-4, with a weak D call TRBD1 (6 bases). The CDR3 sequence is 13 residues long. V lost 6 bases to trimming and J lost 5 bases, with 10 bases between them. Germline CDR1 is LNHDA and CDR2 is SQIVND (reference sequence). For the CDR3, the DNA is TGTGCCAGTAGGGGACAAAGAAATGAAAAACTGTTTTTT. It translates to CASRGQRNEKLFF. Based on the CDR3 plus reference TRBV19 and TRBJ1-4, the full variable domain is DGGITQSPKYLFRKEGQNVTLSCEQNLNHDAMYWYRQDPGQGLRLIYYSQIVNDFQKGDIAEGYSVSREKKESFPLTVTSAQKNPTAFYLCASRGQRNEKLFFGSGTQLSVL.